This T cell receptor beta chain was retrieved from a study of OX40 agonist ivuxolimab in advanced cancers. Background on the study: Patients were dosed intravenously with ivuxolimab at 0.01 to 10 mg/kg every 2 weeks.

The germline CDR1 and CDR2 sequences are SGHDN and FVKESK. Unmatched junction bases numbered 9, after V lost 1 base and J lost 12 bases. The CDR3 is 14 residues long. TCRdb keeps only in-frame clones here, not all; method: immunoSEQ multiplex PCR. The sample lists some 44,000 clones, around 87% occurring once. The TCR sequence derives from an adult with an advanced solid tumor such as melanoma, head and neck, liver or kidney cancer. The rearrangement joins TRBV14 to TRBJ2-1, with TRBD2 matching 7 bases. The specimen comprised CD4+ or CD8+ T cells sorted from blood, sampled in a trial of the OX40 agonist ivuxolimab. CDR3 nucleotide sequence: TGTGCCAGCAGCCAAGCGGGGGGACTCCGATGGCAGTTCTTC. It encodes CASSQAGGLRWQFF. Variable domain in full (rest from reference TRBV14 and TRBJ2-1): EAGVTQFPSHSVIEKGQTVTLRCDPISGHDNLYWYRRVMGKEIKFLLHFVKESKQDESGMPNNRFLAERTGGTYSTLKVQPAELEDSGVYFCASSQAGGLRWQFFGPGTRLTVL.